Sequencing of this T cell receptor (beta chain) was carried out in a study of blood T cell repertoires in COVID-19. Study summary: The cDNA or gDNA used as material had been derived from T cells, B-cell-depleted T cells, or PBMCs.

TCRdb keeps only in-frame clones here, not all; method: immunoSEQ multiplex PCR. Found here are 150,000 to 200,000 clones, roughly 90% of them singletons; the top ten hold approximately 3%. Per germline, CDR1 MNHEY and CDR2 SVGAGI. This CDR3 spans 15 amino acids. With 7 bases clipped from V and 1 base from J, the junction kept 9 bases outside the gene matches. The sequence came from a man aged 55 to 70 with acute or convalescent COVID-19. What was sequenced was peripheral blood. The rearrangement links TRBV6-5 to TRBJ1-2; 7 bases line up with TRBD1. The CDR3 is CASTPVGDSNYGYTF. CDR3 DNA sequence: TGTGCCAGCACACCAGTCGGGGACAGTAACTATGGCTACACCTTC.